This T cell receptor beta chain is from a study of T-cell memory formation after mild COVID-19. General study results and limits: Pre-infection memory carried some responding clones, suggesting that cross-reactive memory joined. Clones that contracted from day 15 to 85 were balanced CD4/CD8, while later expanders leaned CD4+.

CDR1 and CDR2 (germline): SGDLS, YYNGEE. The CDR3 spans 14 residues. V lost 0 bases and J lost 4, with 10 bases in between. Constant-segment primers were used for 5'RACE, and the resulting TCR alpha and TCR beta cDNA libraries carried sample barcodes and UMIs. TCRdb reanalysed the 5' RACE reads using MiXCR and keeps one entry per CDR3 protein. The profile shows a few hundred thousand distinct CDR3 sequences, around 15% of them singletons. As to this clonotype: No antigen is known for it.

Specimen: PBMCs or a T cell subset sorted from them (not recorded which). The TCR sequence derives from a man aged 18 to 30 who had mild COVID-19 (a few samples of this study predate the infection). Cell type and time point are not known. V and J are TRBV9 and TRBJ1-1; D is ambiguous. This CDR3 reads CASSVGEKGTEAFF. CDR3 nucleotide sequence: TGTGCCAGCAGCGTAGGCGAGAAAGGCACTGAAGCTTTCTTT.